A selection of T cell receptor beta chains follows, all from one sample in a study of cytomegalovirus exposure and HLA in healthy donors. The table came from immunoSEQ multiplex PCR; TCRdb's copy has only in-frame clones and leaves some out. The sample consists of tens of thousands of clones, 65% to 80% of them appearing once. Sequenced input: PBMCs. The receptors derive from a man aged 40-50 years in good health and CMV-seropositive. Both conserved end residues are trimmed from each CDR3.

J,V,CDR3
TRBJ2-1,TRBV5-6,ASSKEARLAGRNEQF
TRBJ1-5,TRBV6-6,AISELDGDQPQH
TRBJ1-1,TRBV18,ASSPAGLTEVF
TRBJ2-1,TRBV11-2,ASSLRFGANNEQF
TRBJ1-1,TRBV19,ASRRVENTEAF
TRBJ2-1,TRBV29-1,SVATGYNEQF
TRBJ2-7,TRBV29-1,SVQHGGREEQY
TRBJ2-3,TRBV6-5,ASRTSGGMDTQY
TRBJ2-5,TRBV2,ASKIEAGQY
TRBJ2-5,TRBV6-5,ASSYSAVYQETQY
TRBJ2-2,TRBV15,ATSRTSGRKIGELF
TRBJ1-1,TRBV30,AWSGQGNTEAF
-,TRBV10-3,AIKDRDAYEQY
TRBJ2-7,TRBV6-5,ASRQGSGEQY
TRBJ2-1,TRBV7-2,ASSLGGQYNEQF
TRBJ2-7,TRBV5-8,ASSLTYEQY
TRBJ1-3,TRBV6-6,ASSSGLQNGGNTIY
TRBJ2-3,TRBV7-2,ASSSRLAGSTDTQY
TRBJ2-7,TRBV11-2,ASAPGTGVYEQY
TRBJ1-6,TRBV6-4,ASRQEGQGVSPLH
TRBJ1-1,TRBV9,ASSVATRLGNTEAF
TRBJ2-1,TRBV6-1,ASGPGDEQF
TRBJ1-2,TRBV2,ASSSAGISYT
TRBJ1-6,TRBV19,ASSITTGDSPLH
TRBJ2-4,TRBV5-6,ASSLWEAKNIQY
TRBJ2-5,TRBV5-4,AVKTGDQETQY
TRBJ2-1,TRBV2,ASIRGSNYNEQF
TRBJ2-7,TRBV15,ATSTDSYWRSYEQY
TRBJ2-2,TRBV7-8,ASSFHDSYTGELF